This TCR beta chain was recorded in a study of cytomegalovirus exposure and HLA in healthy donors. In the case of this clone: The antigen is not known.

Overall study findings and caveats: Presence/absence comparisons presumed near-even sequencing depth among donors.

60 Vbeta and 13 Jbeta primers were used in PCR. TCRdb's copy holds only in-frame clones and misses some; the assay was immunoSEQ multiplex PCR. The sample gives approximately 160,000 clones, roughly three quarters of which show up once; 6.5% to 8.5% is in the top ten. The receptor's source is a woman aged 40 to 50 in good health and CMV-seropositive. Sequenced: PBMCs.

DNA of the CDR3: TGTGCCAGCAGCTTGGTCGGGGGGAACACTGAAGCTTTCTTT. It is translated as CASSLVGGNTEAFF. The chain links TRBV5-6 to TRBJ1-1; the D gene is possibly TRBD1 (5 bases). Germline CDR1 SGHDT, CDR2 YYEEEE. This CDR3 spans 14 amino acids. V lost 0 bases, J lost 1 base, and 7 bases lay in between.